The present T cell receptor (beta chain) was sequenced within a study of regulatory T cells in long-lasting Graves disease. Study as a whole: Patients newly diagnosed with Graves' had been on antithyroid drugs for under 3 months.

This clonotype was seen ten or more times. Trimming cost V 3 bases and J 8 bases, with 13 bases left between them. CDR1 DFQATT and CDR2 SNEGSKA come from the germline V gene (reference sequence). The CDR3 loop spans 12 amino acids. Stated time point: newly diagnosed GD, antithyroid drugs for less than 3 months. Researchers made the TCR library from RNA that was extracted from PBMCs. Arm-PCR of CDR3 regions and iRepertoire HTBI primers were the basis on which TCR beta libraries were built. A single record per CDR3 protein comes from TCRdb applying MiXCR to the multiplex PCR reads. The table has 350,000 to 400,000 distinct CDR3 sequences, around 15% seen once. The same sample was also used in a study of T cells in Graves' hyperthyroidism and ophthalmopathy. That source adds: Diagnosing involved the use of clinical symptoms, serum thyroxine and TRAb, thyroid ultrasound and orbital computed tomography. The model forecast ophthalmopathy, anticipating it by a median about 6.5 months before onset.

The sequencing here drew on peripheral blood mononuclear cells (PBMCs), taken at new diagnosis, from a patient treated with antithyroid drugs. The clonotype comes from a woman younger than 35 with Graves disease. This chain uses TRBV20-1 with TRBJ1-1; no reliable D call. In nucleotides, the CDR3 is TGCAGTGCTAGGGCGAGCGGCCTGGAAGCTTTCTTT. The encoded protein is CSARASGLEAFF.